A single sample gave rise to the 5 T cell receptor beta chains below, sequenced in a study of vaccination effects on CD4 cells after COVID-19. Their antigens remain unidentified. It was after 10 days of culture that CD4+ T cells were isolated. Of the BNT162b2 and mRNA-1273 vaccines, participants received two doses of one or the other. Using immunoSEQ multiplex PCR, the repertoire was profiled, and TCRdb retains in-frame clones only, with some absent. Among approximately 30,000 clones listed, around 74% were seen once. Here the sequenced sample was CD4+ T cells from PBMCs cultured without peptide, taken after COVID-19 vaccination. These receptors all stem from a human donor who received a COVID-19 vaccine.

This chain joins TRBV11-2 and TRBJ1-6, with D tentatively TRBD1 (6 bases). There are 14 residues in the CDR3. Between the trimmed V and J ends, which lost 5 bases and 14 bases, there was a span of 19 bases. The V gene's germline CDR1 is SGHAT and CDR2 FQNNGV. The CDR3 DNA reads TGTGCCAGCAGCCCGGGAACAGGGAAGTGGGCCCTCCACTTT. This codes for CASSPGTGKWALHF.

This chain uses TRBV5-1 with TRBJ1-1; perhaps TRBD1 as D (6 bases). CDR3 length: 14 residues. Germline lookup yields CDR1 SGHRS and CDR2 YFSETQ. V was clipped by 6 bases and J by 4 bases, with 16 bases between them. The CDR3 DNA reads as TGCGCCAGCAACCGACAGGACCGGGGCACTGAAGCTTTCTTT. Its translation: CASNRQDRGTEAFF.

This rearrangement joins TRBV11-3 to TRBJ2-1; 9 bases align to TRBD1. This CDR3 has 15 amino acids. Per the germline V gene, CDR1 is SGHNT and CDR2 is YENEEA. With V trimmed by 5 bases and J by 6 bases, 8 bases remained unmatched. CDR3 in DNA: TGTGCCAGCAGCCCAGGGACAGGGTTCGGCAATGAGCAGTTCTTC. It encodes CASSPGTGFGNEQFF.

About this clone: Sequence at one end of the junction differs from germline and may be a read error. The chain uses TRBV18 and TRBJ2-5; a weak D match, TRBD2 (7 bases). Germline V gene data show CDR1 as KGHSH and CDR2 as LQKENI. CDR3 length: 13 amino acids. Written as DNA, the CDR3 is TGTGCCAGCTCGCCACAGGGAGGGGAGACCCAGTACTTC. The encoded protein is CASSPQGGETQYF.

The CDR3 loop is CASSSLFSVSYEQYF. The CDR3 region has the DNA TGTGCCAGCAGTTCCCTGTTTAGCGTCTCCTACGAGCAGTACTTC. The chain combines TRBV28 with TRBJ2-7; a possible D gene is TRBD2 (5 bases). V lost 4 bases and J 0 bases, leaving 13 bases between the germline ends. This CDR3 region has 15 residues. Germline V CDR1 and CDR2: MDHEN, SYDVKM.